The clone carrying this T cell receptor (beta chain) turned up a few times. Time point: pre-sensitization, week 0. Treatment reported: therapeutic diphenylcyclopropenone sensitization with weekly scalp DPC. Trimming removed 4 bases from V and 7 bases from J, with 14 bases in between. Germline V gives CDR1 SGHTA, CDR2 FQGNSA. The CDR3 consists of 13 residues. The library labeled individual cDNA molecules by adding unique molecular identifiers to them. TCRdb itself ran the RACE reads through MiXCR, one entry per CDR3 protein. Here the sample spans more than 85,000 distinct CDR3 sequences, 8.5% to 9% being singletons. The sample is drawn from a study of human T cells and chemical hapten exposure. Turning to the study itself: Upper-back patches of 0.01% DPC were read at 6 days.

The source material was whole blood, sampled in connection with sensitization to the hapten diphenylcyclopropenone (DPC). This TCR derives from a man aged 40-49 years with alopecia areata. Some clones in this sample may be carry-over from other donors' samples. The rearrangement links TRBV7-2 to TRBJ2-7; no reliable D call. The CDR3 is CASSSQVWGEQYF. CDR3 nucleotides: TGTGCCAGCAGCTCTCAGGTCTGGGGTGAGCAGTACTTC.